The source of this TCR beta chain is a study of preoperative IRX-2 immunotherapy in early breast cancer (dated by TCRdb to between 2019 and 2020). Based on the germline V gene, the CDR1 and CDR2 sequences are LGHNT and FRNRAP. There are 12 amino acids in the CDR3, from cysteine to phenylalanine inclusive. The read is trimmed to its CDR3 DNA, 36 bases read in frame from base 1. Trimming at the junction amounts to 3 bases on V and 4 bases on J, and the germline ends lie 6 bases apart. What the treatment or condition label conveys for this sample: preoperative locoregional IRX-2 cytokine immunotherapy. The samples were obtained from a phase Ib study that tested preoperative, locoregional IRX-2 cytokine immunotherapy meant to prime immune responses. Donors were patients with early-stage breast cancer who received IRX-2 before surgery. The receptor library was made with the immunoSEQ multiplex PCR assay. TCRdb took this table from immuneACCESS and kept in-frame rearrangements with V and J called. Such tables lack part of the clones; where checked against another copy, unresolved V genes explain under half of the gap, and the rest is unexplained. The sample yields 24,000 or so clones; about 95% were counted once. About 17% of the sample is taken by the ten largest.

There are a few counts of this clone. Its target antigen remains unknown. No much larger clone is present one base from it, and per-base qualities are unavailable. Recombination joined TRBV12-5 with TRBJ1-2; the D gene is possibly TRBD1, with 5 bases matching. This clonotype was obtained from a human donor with breast cancer. The material was tumor tissue, obtained after IRX-2 immunotherapy. The CDR3 is CASGFQGYGYTF. The nucleotides are TGTGCTAGTGGTTTTCAGGGCTATGGCTACACCTTC. The variable domain in full, with residues beyond the CDR3 obtained from the reference TRBV12-5 and TRBJ1-2 genes, is DARVTQTPRHKVTEMGQEVTMRCQPILGHNTVFWYRQTMMQGLELLAYFRNRAPLDDSGMPKDRFSAEMPDATLATLKIQPSEPRDSAVYFCASGFQGYGYTFGSGTRLTVV.